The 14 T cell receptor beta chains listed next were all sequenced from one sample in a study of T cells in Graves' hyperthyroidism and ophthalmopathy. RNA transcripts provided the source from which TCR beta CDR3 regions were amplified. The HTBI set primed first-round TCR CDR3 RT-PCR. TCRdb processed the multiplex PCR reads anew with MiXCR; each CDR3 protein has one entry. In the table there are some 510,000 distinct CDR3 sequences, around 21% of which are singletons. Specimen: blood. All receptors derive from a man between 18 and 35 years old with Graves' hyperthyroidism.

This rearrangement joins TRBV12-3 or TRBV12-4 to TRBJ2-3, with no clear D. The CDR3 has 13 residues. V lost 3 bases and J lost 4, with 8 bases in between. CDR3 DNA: TGTGCCAGCAGTTTTTCCGGGCCAGATACGCAGTATTTT. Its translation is CASSFSGPDTQYF.

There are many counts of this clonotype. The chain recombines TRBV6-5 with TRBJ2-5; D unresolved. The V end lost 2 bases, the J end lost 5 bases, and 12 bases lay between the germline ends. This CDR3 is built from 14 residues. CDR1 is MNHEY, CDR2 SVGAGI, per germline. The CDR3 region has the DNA TGTGCCAGCAGTTACCGCGCCTCTGGGGAGACCCAGTACTTC. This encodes CASSYRASGETQYF.

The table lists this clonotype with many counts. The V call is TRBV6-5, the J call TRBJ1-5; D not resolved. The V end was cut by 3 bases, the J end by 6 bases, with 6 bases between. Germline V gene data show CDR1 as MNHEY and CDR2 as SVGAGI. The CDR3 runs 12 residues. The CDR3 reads CASSYLPQPQHF. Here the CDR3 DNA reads TGTGCCAGCAGTTATCTTCCTCAGCCCCAGCATTTT.

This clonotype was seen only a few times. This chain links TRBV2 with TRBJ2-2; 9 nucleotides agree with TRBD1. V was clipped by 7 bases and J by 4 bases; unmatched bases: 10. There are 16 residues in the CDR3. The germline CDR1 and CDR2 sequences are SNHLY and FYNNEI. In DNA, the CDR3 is TGTGCCAGCATGGGGCTCCGGGACAGGGCCACCGGGGAGCTGTTTTTT. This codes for CASMGLRDRATGELFF.

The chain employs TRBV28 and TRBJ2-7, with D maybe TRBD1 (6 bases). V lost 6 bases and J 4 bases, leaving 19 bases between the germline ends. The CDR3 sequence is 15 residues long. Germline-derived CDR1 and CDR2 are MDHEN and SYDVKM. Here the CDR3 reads CASSQAIGQTYEQYF. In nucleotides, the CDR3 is TGTGCCAGCAGCCAAGCCATCGGACAGACTTACGAGCAGTACTTC. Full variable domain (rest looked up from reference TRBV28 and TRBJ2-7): DVKVTQSSRYLVKRTGEKVFLECVQDMDHENMFWYRQDPGLGLRLIYFSYDVKMKEKGDIPEGYSVSREKKERFSLILESASTNQTSMYLCASSQAIGQTYEQYFGPGTRLTVT.

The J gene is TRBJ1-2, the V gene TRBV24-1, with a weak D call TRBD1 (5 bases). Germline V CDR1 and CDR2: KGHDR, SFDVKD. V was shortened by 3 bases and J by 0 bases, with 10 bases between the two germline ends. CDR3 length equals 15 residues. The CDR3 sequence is CATSDRDGANYGYTF. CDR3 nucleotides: TGTGCCACCAGTGATCGGGACGGCGCTAACTATGGCTACACCTTC.

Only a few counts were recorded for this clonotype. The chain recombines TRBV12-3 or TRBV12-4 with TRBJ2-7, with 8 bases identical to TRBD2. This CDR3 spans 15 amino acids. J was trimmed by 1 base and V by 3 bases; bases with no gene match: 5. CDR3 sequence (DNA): TGTGCCAGCAGTTTGGCCAGCGGGGGTTCCTACGAGCAGTACTTC. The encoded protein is CASSLASGGSYEQYF.

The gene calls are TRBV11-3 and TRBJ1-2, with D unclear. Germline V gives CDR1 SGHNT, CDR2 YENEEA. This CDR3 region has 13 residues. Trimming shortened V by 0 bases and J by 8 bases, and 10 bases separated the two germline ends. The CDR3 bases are TGTGCCAGCAGCTTAGAGTCGGGTCGGGGCTACACCTTC. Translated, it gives CASSLESGRGYTF.

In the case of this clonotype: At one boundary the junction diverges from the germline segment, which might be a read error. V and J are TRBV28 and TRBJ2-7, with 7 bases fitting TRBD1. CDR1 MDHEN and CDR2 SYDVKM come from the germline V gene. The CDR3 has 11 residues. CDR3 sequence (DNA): TGTGCCAGCACCGACAGGGACGAGCTGTACTTC. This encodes CASTDRDELYF.

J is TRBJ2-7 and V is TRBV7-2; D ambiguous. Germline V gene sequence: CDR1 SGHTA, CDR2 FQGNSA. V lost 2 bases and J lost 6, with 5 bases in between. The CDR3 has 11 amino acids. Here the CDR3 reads CASSLFSEQYF. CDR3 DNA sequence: TGTGCCAGCAGCTTATTTAGCGAGCAGTACTTC.

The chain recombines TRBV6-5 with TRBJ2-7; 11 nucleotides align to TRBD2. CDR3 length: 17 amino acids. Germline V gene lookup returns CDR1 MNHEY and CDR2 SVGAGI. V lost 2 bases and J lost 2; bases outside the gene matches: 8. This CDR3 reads CASSYDPLAGGTYEQYF. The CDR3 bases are TGTGCCAGCAGTTACGACCCGCTAGCGGGAGGAACCTACGAGCAGTACTTC.

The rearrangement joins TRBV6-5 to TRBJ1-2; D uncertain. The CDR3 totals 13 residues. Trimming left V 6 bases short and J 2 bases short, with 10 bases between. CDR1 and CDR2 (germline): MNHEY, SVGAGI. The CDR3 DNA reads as TGTGCCAGCAGCTACGGCTTCAACTATGGCTACACCTTC. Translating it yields CASSYGFNYGYTF.

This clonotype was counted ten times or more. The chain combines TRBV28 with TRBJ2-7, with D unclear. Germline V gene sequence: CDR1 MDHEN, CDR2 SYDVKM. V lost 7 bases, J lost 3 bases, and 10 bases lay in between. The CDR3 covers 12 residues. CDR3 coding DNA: TGTGCCAGCATGGAATCGGGCTACGAGCAGTACTTC. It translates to CASMESGYEQYF.

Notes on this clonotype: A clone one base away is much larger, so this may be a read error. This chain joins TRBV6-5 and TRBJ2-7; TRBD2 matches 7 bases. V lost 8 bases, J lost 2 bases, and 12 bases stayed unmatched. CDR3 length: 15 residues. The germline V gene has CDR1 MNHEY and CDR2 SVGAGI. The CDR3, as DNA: TGTGCCAGCGGTCACACGGGACTACCTCCCTACGAGCAGTACTTC. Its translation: CASGHTGLPPYEQYF.